This TCR beta chain was sequenced during a study of vaccination and CD4 T cells after COVID-19. Looking at the study overall: For post-vaccine samples, collection took place a median around 73 days after dose two, ranging from 14 to 241.

A word on this clonotype: Its specificity is not known.

Treatment of the sample: roughly 10-day PBMC culture with coronavirus spike peptide pools or control peptides (ViraFEST assay). The unexposed donor provided CD4+ T cells, which were taken before the COVID-19 pandemic (2011-2018). This CDR3 comprises 15 residues. The V segment lost 2 bases and the J segment 7 bases; nucleotides outside the gene matches: 8. Germline-derived CDR1 and CDR2 are DFQATT and SNEGSKA (reference sequence). The Oncomine TCR Beta short-read assay sequenced DNA from cultured CD4+ T cells. TCRdb reanalysed the PCR reads using MiXCR and keeps one entry per CDR3 protein. Of 5,100 or so distinct CDR3 sequences listed, roughly three fifths are singletons.

The source is a human donor in good health. The sample taken for sequencing was CD4+ T cells from blood, cultured in vitro. The chain carries TRBV20-1 and TRBJ1-2; 12 bases are a match to TRBD1. CDR3 protein: CSARSWDRGHRGYTF. The CDR3 bases are TGCAGTGCTAGATCGTGGGACAGGGGGCATCGTGGCTACACCTTC.